This T cell receptor (beta chain) was recorded in a study of regulatory T cells in long-lasting Graves disease. Losses at the gene ends were 2 bases for V and 10 bases for J; bases not matched to a gene: 14. From germline, CDR1 is SQVTM and CDR2 ANQGSEA. This CDR3 comprises 16 residues. Stated time point: newly diagnosed GD, antithyroid drugs for less than 3 months. RNA isolated from PBMCs was used to make the TCR library. Patients were enrolled at an endocrinology department in Xi'an, China. As for this clonotype: A much larger clone is a single base away; this may be a read error.

Arm-PCR of CDR3 regions with iRepertoire HTBI primers generated TCR beta libraries. TCRdb reprocessed the multiplex PCR reads with MiXCR, giving one entry per CDR3 protein. The table includes 350,000 to 550,000 distinct CDR3 sequences, about 15% detected once. The sample was also linked to a second study, of T cells in Graves' hyperthyroidism and ophthalmopathy. That source reports: The model anticipated ophthalmopathy a median 6.5 months pre-onset.

Specimen: peripheral blood mononuclear cells (PBMCs), collected at new diagnosis, from a patient treated with antithyroid drugs. This sequence was found in a woman between 18 and 29 years old with Graves disease. The V gene is TRBV29-1, the J gene TRBJ2-1; 10 nucleotides align to TRBD2. The CDR3 DNA reads as TGCAGCGTTGAAAAAGGGTTAGCGGGGGGCCCCTACGAGCAGTTCTTC. Its translation: CSVEKGLAGGPYEQFF.